Each of the 13 T cell receptor beta chains below was sequenced from the same sample in a study of PD-L1 blockade in urothelial cancer. Profiling relied on immunoSEQ multiplex PCR, and the TCRdb table lists in-frame clones only, not all of them. The sample lists about 82,000 clones, 90% occurring once. The sample consisted of PBMCs, taken around atezolizumab (anti-PD-L1) treatment. These receptors all stem from a man aged 60 to 69 with urothelial cancer.

This sequence joins TRBV4-1 and TRBJ1-5; no clear D. Germline V CDR1 and CDR2: MGHRA, YSYEKL. Trimming pared 1 base from V and 7 bases from J, leaving 8 bases between. The CDR3 is 13 amino acids. Here the CDR3 reads CASSQVPFQPQHF. In DNA, the CDR3 is TGCGCCAGCAGCCAAGTCCCCTTCCAGCCCCAGCATTTT.

The V call is TRBV29-1, the J call TRBJ1-2; D gene unclear. The CDR3 extends over 14 amino acids. The V end was cut by 4 bases, the J end by 0 bases, with 12 bases between. Germline lookup yields CDR1 SQVTM and CDR2 ANQGSEA. The CDR3 sequence is CSVGFVRTNYGYTF. In DNA, the CDR3 is TGCAGCGTTGGTTTCGTCAGAACTAACTATGGCTACACCTTC.

The rearrangement uses TRBV7-3 and TRBJ1-6; D is possibly TRBD1 (5 bases). With 5 bases removed from V and 8 bases from J, the gap between germline ends came to 13 bases. This CDR3 has 14 amino acids. CDR1 and CDR2 (germline): SGHTA, FQGTGA. CDR3 coding DNA: TGTGCCAGCAGCCTCCAGGGTCGTGATTCACCCCTCCACTTT. Translating gives CASSLQGRDSPLHF.

This clone was picked up a small number of times. The rearrangement links TRBV6-6 to TRBJ1-4; TRBD1 aligns across 10 bases. Germline assignment: CDR1 MNHNY and CDR2 SVGAGI (reference sequence). The junction had 1 base not matched to a gene; V was cut back by 1 base and J by 5 bases. The CDR3 totals 15 residues. The DNA of the CDR3 is TGTGCCAGCAGTTACTTGGGACAGGGGAATGAAAAACTGTTTTTT. Translated, it gives CASSYLGQGNEKLFF.

A note on this clone: The DNA is left out, because the CDR3 cannot be placed on it with certainty; the CDR3 is given as TCRdb lists it. V gene TRBV9 combines with J gene TRBJ2-1; the listed D gene, TRBD2, was not tested against the DNA. Germline CDR1 and CDR2: SGDLS and YYNGEE. The CDR3 sequence runs 16 residues, both termini included. The CDR3 sequence is CASSVGLGTSGGTCFF.

This chain links TRBV7-2 with TRBJ2-3, with D perhaps TRBD1 (5 bases). Germline V gene sequence: CDR1 SGHTA, CDR2 FQGNSA. CDR3 length equals 15 residues. V lost 5 bases and J lost 4, with 16 bases in between. DNA for the CDR3: TGTGCCAGCAGCCTAACAGGACAAATGGCAGATACGCAGTATTTT. It yields the protein CASSLTGQMADTQYF.

This chain uses TRBV7-9 with TRBJ1-2; 7 bases fit TRBD1. The V gene end was trimmed by 5 bases and the J gene end by 2 bases; junction bases not matched to a gene: 2. Germline assignment: CDR1 SEHNR and CDR2 FQNEAQ (reference sequence). The CDR3 has 13 amino acids. The CDR3 sequence is CASSVGQNYGYTF. CDR3 bases: TGTGCCAGCAGCGTGGGACAGAACTATGGCTACACCTTC.

The chain is built from TRBV5-1 and TRBJ2-5; 7 bases match TRBD1. The CDR3 runs 15 residues. CDR1 and CDR2 (germline): SGHRS, YFSETQ. Losses at the gene ends were 4 bases for V and 2 bases for J; bases not matched to a gene: 8. DNA of the CDR3: TGCGCCAGCAGCACCCTGGGGACAGAGCAAGAGACCCAGTACTTC. It is translated as CASSTLGTEQETQYF.

The chain combines TRBV11-2 with TRBJ2-7; tentative D call: TRBD2 (6 bases). CDR3 length: 16 residues. In germline, CDR1 is SGHAT, CDR2 FQNNGV. V shed 4 bases and J shed 0 bases, with 16 bases lying between them. CDR3 in DNA: TGTGCCAGCAGCTCGGACTCTGGGACTTACTCCTACGAGCAGTACTTC. This translates into CASSSDSGTYSYEQYF.

The chain employs TRBV10-3 and TRBJ1-5; TRBD1 aligns across 7 bases. The CDR3 has 17 amino acids. V lost 2 bases and J lost 3; bases outside the gene matches: 10. Looked up from germline, CDR1 is ENHRY and CDR2 is SYGVKD. CDR3 coding DNA: TGTGCCATCAGTGAGCCGGACCCGGGACAGTTCAATCAGCCCCAGCATTTT. Translated: CAISEPDPGQFNQPQHF.

CDR3 sequence: CASSLSRTDTQYF. CDR3 bases: TGTGCCAGCAGCTTAAGTAGAACAGATACGCAGTATTTT. This chain connects TRBV4-2 to TRBJ2-3; no clear D gene. This CDR3 has 13 amino acids. CDR1 is LGHNA and CDR2 is YNFKEQ in the germline V gene. The V gene lost 5 bases and the J gene lost 3 bases, with 9 bases spanning the gap.

This chain connects TRBV19 to TRBJ2-7; no reliable D call. Germline CDR1 is LNHDA and CDR2 is SQIVND (reference sequence). The CDR3 covers 13 residues. Trimming stripped 3 bases from V and 0 bases from J, with 6 bases between. CDR3 DNA sequence: TGTGCCAGTAGTATTGACTTCTCCTACGAGCAGTACTTC. Protein: CASSIDFSYEQYF. The complete variable domain, with remaining parts taken from reference TRBV19 and TRBJ2-7, reads DGGITQSPKYLFRKEGQNVTLSCEQNLNHDAMYWYRQDPGQGLRLIYYSQIVNDFQKGDIAEGYSVSREKKESFPLTVTSAQKNPTAFYLCASSIDFSYEQYFGPGTRLTVT.

The chain carries TRBV5-4 and TRBJ2-7; 14 bases match TRBD2. The V gene's germline CDR1 is SGHNT and CDR2 YYREEE (reference sequence). This CDR3 comprises 16 residues. The V segment lost 0 bases and the J segment 2 bases; nucleotides outside the gene matches: 1. CDR3 in DNA: TGTGCCAGCAGCTTGGGGGGACTAGCGGGAGCCTACGAGCAGTACTTC. Translating gives CASSLGGLAGAYEQYF.